These T cell receptor beta chains were read from a single sample in a study of long-term antiretroviral therapy in people with HIV. Sequencing was performed with immunoSEQ multiplex PCR; in TCRdb, only in-frame clones are kept and a portion is missing. Counted here are 25,000 to 35,000 clones, approximately 87% occurring once; the ten biggest clones make up around 4%. The sample was unsorted PBMCs, taken 0.5 years after starting antiretroviral therapy. Receptors were obtained from a woman younger than 30 with HIV. CDR3s include the opening cysteine and the closing phenylalanine or tryptophan. D genes are given only for firm matches. Not every row has a clone size; where given, it reads once, few, many or a size class.

V: TRBV4-3; J: TRBJ2-7; D: -; size: -; DNA: TGCGCCAGCAGCCAAGATGTCCACTCCTACGAGCAGTACTTC; CDR3: CASSQDVHSYEQYF
V: TRBV4-1; J: TRBJ1-5; D: -; size: -; DNA: TGCGCCAGCAGCCAGACGGCGGACAGTAGCAATCAGCCCCAGCATTTT; CDR3: CASSQTADSSNQPQHF
V: TRBV29-1; J: TRBJ2-3; D: TRBD1; size: -; DNA: TGCAGCGTTGCCGGGACAGGGTCTGATACGCAGTATTTT; CDR3: CSVAGTGSDTQYF
V: TRBV7-6; J: TRBJ2-1; D: -; size: -; DNA: TGTGCCAGCAGCTTCTCACCGGTTCCACACAATGAGCAGTTCTTC; CDR3: CASSFSPVPHNEQFF
V: TRBV7-2; J: TRBJ1-1; D: TRBD1; size: -; DNA: TGTGCCAGCAGCTTAGTAGCCACCGACAGGGCGACTGAAGCTTTCTTT; CDR3: CASSLVATDRATEAFF
V: TRBV10-1; J: TRBJ2-2; D: -; size: -; DNA: TGCGCCAGCAGTAGAGCGGGCGCGAACACCGGGGAGCTGTTTTTT; CDR3: CASSRAGANTGELFF
V: TRBV7-9; J: TRBJ1-2; D: -; size: few; DNA: TGTGCCAGCAGCTTAGTAGGGGGTAGAGGCTACACCTTC; CDR3: CASSLVGGRGYTF
V: TRBV7-2; J: TRBJ2-3; D: TRBD2; size: -; DNA: TGTGCCAGCAGCTTAGTTAGCGGGAGGGGCACAGATACGCAGTATTTT; CDR3: CASSLVSGRGTDTQYF
V: TRBV6-5; J: TRBJ2-1; D: TRBD2; size: -; DNA: TGTGCCAGCAGTTACGGGGCGGGAGGGCCCAATGAGCAGTTCTTC; CDR3: CASSYGAGGPNEQFF
V: TRBV27; J: TRBJ1-1; D: -; size: few; DNA: TGTGCCAGCAGTTTATATGGGGGGACTGAAGCTTTCTTT; CDR3: CASSLYGGTEAFF
V: TRBV7-9; J: TRBJ2-5; D: TRBD2; size: -; DNA: TGTGCCAGCAGCTTTGGGGGACTAGCGCAAAAAGAGACCCAGTACTTC; CDR3: CASSFGGLAQKETQYF
V: TRBV9; J: TRBJ2-2; D: TRBD2; size: -; DNA: TGTGCCAGCAGCGTAGAGGCATCTCCATGGAGCGGGAGAAACACCGGGGAGCTGTTTTTT; CDR3: CASSVEASPWSGRNTGELFF
V: TRBV7-9; J: TRBJ2-7; D: -; size: -; DNA: TGTGCCAGCAGCTTAGGCGCATTCCCCACCTACGAGCAGTACTTC; CDR3: CASSLGAFPTYEQYF
V: TRBV30; J: TRBJ2-1; D: -; size: -; DNA: TGTGCCTGGAGTTGGAGGGAGCAGTTCTTC; CDR3: CAWSWREQFF
V: TRBV29-1; J: TRBJ1-5; D: -; size: -; DNA: TGCAGCGTTACGCGGAAAGAGGCCATTAGGCCCCAGCATTTT; CDR3: CSVTRKEAIRPQHF
V: TRBV28; J: TRBJ1-1; D: -; size: -; DNA: TGTGCCAGCAGTTTAACGGGCGGGATTGAAGCTTTCTTT; CDR3: CASSLTGGIEAFF
V: TRBV25-1; J: TRBJ1-4; D: -; size: -; DNA: TGTGCCAGCAGTGACCCCAGGGGAGGGAATGAAAAACTGTTTTTT; CDR3: CASSDPRGGNEKLFF
V: TRBV7-9; J: TRBJ2-7; D: -; size: -; DNA: TGTGCCAGCAGCTTAGATTACTACGAGCAGTACTTC; CDR3: CASSLDYYEQYF
V: TRBV5-1; J: TRBJ2-5; D: -; size: -; DNA: TGCGCCAGCAGCTTGGAGCGGACTTTTACCCAAGAGACCCAGTACTTC; CDR3: CASSLERTFTQETQYF
V: TRBV4-3; J: TRBJ2-2; D: -; size: -; DNA: TGCGCCAGCAGCCAAGATCCTAGCGCGAACACCGGGGAGCTGTTTTTT; CDR3: CASSQDPSANTGELFF
V: TRBV18; J: TRBJ1-1; D: TRBD1; size: -; DNA: TGTGCCAGCTCACCATCAACCGGGACAGTCTCGAACACTGAAGCTTTCTTT; CDR3: CASSPSTGTVSNTEAFF
V: TRBV27; J: TRBJ2-3; D: -; size: -; DNA: TGTGCCAGCAGTTTCGAGGGGAGCGCAGATACGCAGTATTTT; CDR3: CASSFEGSADTQYF
V: TRBV5-5; J: TRBJ1-5; D: -; size: -; DNA: TGTGCCAGCAGCTTGGTCGATAGCAATCAGCCCCAGCATTTT; CDR3: CASSLVDSNQPQHF
V: TRBV9; J: TRBJ2-3; D: -; size: -; DNA: TGTGCCAGCAGCTCCCGCCCTGGTTCAGAGGCAGGCATCGGGCAGTATTTT; CDR3: CASSSRPGSEAGIGQYF
V: TRBV13; J: TRBJ2-7; D: TRBD1; size: once; DNA: TGTGCCAGCAGCTTACACAGGGGGCTGTCCGAGCAGTACTTC; CDR3: CASSLHRGLSEQYF
V: TRBV9; J: TRBJ2-7; D: -; size: -; DNA: TGTGCCAGCAGCCTCGAAGGGGTAAACGAGCAGTACTTC; CDR3: CASSLEGVNEQYF
V: TRBV10-2; J: TRBJ1-1; D: -; size: -; DNA: TGCGCCAGCAGTGAGTCGAACTGGGGCGAGGGGTCAATGACTGAAGCTTTCTTT; CDR3: CASSESNWGEGSMTEAFF
V: TRBV6-9; J: TRBJ2-7; D: -; size: once; DNA: TGTGCCAGCAGTTATTTCAGGAGCCACTACGAGCAGTACTTC; CDR3: CASSYFRSHYEQYF
V: TRBV19; J: TRBJ2-1; D: TRBD2; size: once; DNA: TGTGCCAGTAGACTAGCGGGAGACAATGAGCAGTTCTTC; CDR3: CASRLAGDNEQFF
V: TRBV7-9; J: TRBJ2-1; D: -; size: -; DNA: TGTGCCAGCAGCCGCGGACAGTACGGGCAGTTCTTC; CDR3: CASSRGQYGQFF
V: TRBV7-3; J: TRBJ2-7; D: -; size: -; DNA: TGTGCCAGCAGCTTAAATGGTGGGGGAGACTACGAGCAGTACTTC; CDR3: CASSLNGGGDYEQYF
V: TRBV11-3; J: TRBJ2-1; D: TRBD2; size: -; DNA: TGTGCCAGCAGCTCCTGGGGGGGAGATAGGAACAATGAGCAGTTCTTC; CDR3: CASSSWGGDRNNEQFF
V: TRBV14; J: TRBJ2-7; D: TRBD2; size: -; DNA: TGTGCCAGCAGCCAAGATCTAGCGGGAGGGTACGAGCAGTACTTC; CDR3: CASSQDLAGGYEQYF
V: TRBV7-9; J: TRBJ1-4; D: -; size: -; DNA: TGTGCCAGCAGCAATCAGGGAGGCCCAGAAGAAAAACTGTTTTTT; CDR3: CASSNQGGPEEKLFF
V: TRBV4-1; J: TRBJ2-1; D: TRBD2; size: once; DNA: TGCGCCAGCAGCAATCGACTAGCGGGAGCTGGAAACAATGAGCAGTTCTTC; CDR3: CASSNRLAGAGNNEQFF
V: TRBV11-2; J: TRBJ2-7; D: -; size: once; DNA: TGTGCCAGCAGCCACGGGGGGCGTACCTACGAGCAGTACTTC; CDR3: CASSHGGRTYEQYF
V: TRBV9; J: TRBJ2-1; D: TRBD2; size: -; DNA: TGTGCCAGCAGCGTAGGGGCTAGCGGGATCTCCTACAATGAGCAGTTCTTC; CDR3: CASSVGASGISYNEQFF
V: TRBV11-2; J: TRBJ1-5; D: -; size: -; DNA: TGTGCCAGCAGCTTAGATCTGGTGGGCGCGGGACAGCCCCAGCATTTT; CDR3: CASSLDLVGAGQPQHF
V: TRBV2; J: TRBJ2-7; D: -; size: -; DNA: TGTGCCAGCAGTGAAACCAGGACAGCTACCTCCTTC; CDR3: CASSETRTATSF
V: TRBV4-3; J: TRBJ2-2; D: -; size: -; DNA: TGCGCCAGCAGCCAATTCAGGGCGATTACCGGGGAGCTGTTTTTT; CDR3: CASSQFRAITGELFF
V: TRBV5-1; J: TRBJ2-2; D: -; size: -; DNA: TGCGCCAGCAAGGTGCTAGGTCCGCCCGGGGAGCTGTTTTTT; CDR3: CASKVLGPPGELFF
V: TRBV28; J: TRBJ2-7; D: -; size: -; DNA: TGTGCCAGCAGTTGGGTTTACGAGCAGTACTTC; CDR3: CASSWVYEQYF
V: TRBV27; J: TRBJ1-6; D: -; size: -; DNA: TGTGCCAGCACACTTTTACCCCTCCACTTT; CDR3: CASTLLPLHF
V: TRBV11-2; J: TRBJ2-5; D: TRBD2; size: -; DNA: TGTGCCAGCAGCACCCGACTAGCGGGAGGGCCTGGAGAGACCCAGTACTTC; CDR3: CASSTRLAGGPGETQYF
V: TRBV28; J: TRBJ1-1; D: -; size: -; DNA: TGTGCCAGCACCCCGCAGGGTAATGTTGCTGAAGCTTTCTTT; CDR3: CASTPQGNVAEAFF
V: TRBV28; J: TRBJ2-3; D: TRBD1; size: -; DNA: TGTGCCAGCAGTCTCGACAGGGTAAGGGTTGGTACGCAGTATTTT; CDR3: CASSLDRVRVGTQYF
V: TRBV5-5; J: TRBJ2-7; D: -; size: few; DNA: TGTGCCAGCAGCTTGCAGGGGTCCGACTACGAGCAGTACTTC; CDR3: CASSLQGSDYEQYF
V: TRBV9; J: TRBJ2-5; D: -; size: -; DNA: TGTGCCAGCAGCGTTAGCATCCGGGAACAAGAGACCCAGTACTTC; CDR3: CASSVSIREQETQYF